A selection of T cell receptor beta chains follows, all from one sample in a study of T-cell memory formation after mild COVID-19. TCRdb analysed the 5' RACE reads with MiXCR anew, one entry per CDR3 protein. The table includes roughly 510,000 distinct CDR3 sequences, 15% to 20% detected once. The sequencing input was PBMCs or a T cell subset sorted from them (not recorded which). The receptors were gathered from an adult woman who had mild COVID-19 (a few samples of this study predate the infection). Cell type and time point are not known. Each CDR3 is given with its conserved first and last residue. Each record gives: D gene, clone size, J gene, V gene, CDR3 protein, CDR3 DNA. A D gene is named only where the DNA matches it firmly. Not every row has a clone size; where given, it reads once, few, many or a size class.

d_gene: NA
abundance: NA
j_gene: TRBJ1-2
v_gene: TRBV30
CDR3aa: CAWSVAGGYGYTF
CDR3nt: TGTGCCTGGAGTGTAGCGGGGGGCTATGGCTACACCTTC

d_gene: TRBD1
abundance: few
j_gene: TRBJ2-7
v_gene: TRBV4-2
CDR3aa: CASSQVDRGYEQYF
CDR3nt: TGTGCCAGCAGCCAAGTGGACAGGGGGTACGAGCAGTACTTC

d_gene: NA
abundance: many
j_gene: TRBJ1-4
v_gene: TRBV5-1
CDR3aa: CASSLAGSTNEKLFF
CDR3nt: TGCGCCAGCAGCTTGGCAGGGAGTACTAATGAAAAACTGTTTTTT

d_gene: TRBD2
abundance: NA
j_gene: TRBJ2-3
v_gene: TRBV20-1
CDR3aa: CSASPSLAGGPGLDTQYF
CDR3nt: TGCAGTGCTAGTCCCTCACTAGCGGGGGGGCCAGGGCTAGATACGCAGTATTTT

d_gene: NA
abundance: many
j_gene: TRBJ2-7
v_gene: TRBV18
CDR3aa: CASSPEFYEQYF
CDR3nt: TGTGCCAGCTCACCAGAATTTTACGAGCAGTACTTC

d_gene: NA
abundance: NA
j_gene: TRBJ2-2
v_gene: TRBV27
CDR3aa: CASSVRGELFF
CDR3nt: TGTGCCAGCAGTGTCCGGGGGGAGCTGTTTTTT

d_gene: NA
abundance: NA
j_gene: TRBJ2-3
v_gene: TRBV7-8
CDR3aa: CASSLGGWVTDAQYF
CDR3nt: TGTGCCAGCAGCTTAGGCGGGTGGGTCACAGATGCGCAGTATTTT

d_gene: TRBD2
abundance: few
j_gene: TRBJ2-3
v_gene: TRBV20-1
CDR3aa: CSASEGRAGRDTQYF
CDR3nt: TGCAGTGCTAGTGAAGGGAGGGCCGGGAGAGATACGCAGTATTTT

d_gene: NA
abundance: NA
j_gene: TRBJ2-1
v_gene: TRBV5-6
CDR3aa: CASSGWGVGHEQFF
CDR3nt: TGTGCCAGCAGCGGGTGGGGGGTAGGGCATGAGCAGTTCTTC

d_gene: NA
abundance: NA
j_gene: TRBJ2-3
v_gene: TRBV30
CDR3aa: CAWSVRGRSTDTQYF
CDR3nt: TGTGCCTGGAGTGTAAGAGGACGTAGCACAGATACGCAGTATTTT

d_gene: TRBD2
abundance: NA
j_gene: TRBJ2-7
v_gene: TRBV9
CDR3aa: CASSPGTSGILYEQYF
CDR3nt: TGTGCCAGCAGCCCCGGGACTAGCGGGATACTCTACGAGCAGTACTTC

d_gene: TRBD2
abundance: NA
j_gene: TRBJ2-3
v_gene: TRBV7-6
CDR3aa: CASSPSTAGGGHTDTQYF
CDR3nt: TGTGCCAGCAGCCCATCGACGGCCGGCGGGGGGCACACAGATACGCAGTATTTT

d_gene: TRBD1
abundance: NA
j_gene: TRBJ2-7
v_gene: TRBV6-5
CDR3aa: CASSYRTGHEQYF
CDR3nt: TGTGCCAGCAGTTATAGGACAGGTCACGAGCAGTACTTC

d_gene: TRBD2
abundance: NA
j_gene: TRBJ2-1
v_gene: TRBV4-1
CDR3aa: CASSQGVGPREWTNEQFF
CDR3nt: TGCGCCAGCAGCCAAGGAGTCGGGCCGCGGGAGTGGACCAATGAGCAGTTCTTC

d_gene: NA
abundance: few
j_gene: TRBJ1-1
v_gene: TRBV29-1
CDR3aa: CSVAQGGGTEAFF
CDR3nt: TGCAGCGTCGCACAGGGCGGGGGCACTGAAGCTTTCTTT

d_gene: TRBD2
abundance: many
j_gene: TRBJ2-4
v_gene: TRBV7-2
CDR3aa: CASSLREAGGGKNIQYF
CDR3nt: TGTGCCAGCAGCTTAAGAGAAGCGGGGGGAGGAAAAAACATTCAGTACTTC

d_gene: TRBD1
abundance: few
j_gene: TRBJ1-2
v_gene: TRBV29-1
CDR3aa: CSAERAGGGYGYTF
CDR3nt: TGCAGCGCCGAACGTGCAGGGGGCGGTTATGGCTACACCTTC

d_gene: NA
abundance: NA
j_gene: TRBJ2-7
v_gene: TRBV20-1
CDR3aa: CSAREGPYEQYF
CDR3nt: TGCAGTGCTAGAGAGGGACCCTACGAGCAGTACTTC

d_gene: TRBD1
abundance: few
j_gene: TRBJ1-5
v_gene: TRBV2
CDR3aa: CASSGDSSNQPQHF
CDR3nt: TGTGCCAGCAGTGGGGACAGTAGCAATCAGCCCCAGCATTTT

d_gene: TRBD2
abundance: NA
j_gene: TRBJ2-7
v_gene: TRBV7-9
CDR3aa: CASSLIGGSADEQYF
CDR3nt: TGTGCCAGCAGCTTAATTGGCGGGAGTGCGGACGAGCAGTACTTC

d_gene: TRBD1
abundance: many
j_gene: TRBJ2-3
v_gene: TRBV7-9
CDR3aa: CASSSTGASTDTQYF
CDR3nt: TGTGCCAGCAGCTCAACAGGGGCCTCCACAGATACGCAGTATTTT

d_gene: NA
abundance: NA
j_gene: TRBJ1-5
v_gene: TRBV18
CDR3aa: CASSPVGAANQPQHF
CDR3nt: TGTGCCAGCTCACCAGTGGGAGCAGCGAATCAGCCCCAGCATTTT

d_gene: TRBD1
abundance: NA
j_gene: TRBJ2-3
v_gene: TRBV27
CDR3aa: CASRLRTGLGTDTQYF
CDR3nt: TGTGCCAGCAGATTACGGACAGGGCTCGGCACAGATACGCAGTATTTT

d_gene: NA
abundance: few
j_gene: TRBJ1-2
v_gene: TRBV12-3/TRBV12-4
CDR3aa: CASSPGQPSNYGYTF
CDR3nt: TGTGCCAGCAGTCCCGGACAGCCCTCTAACTATGGCTACACCTTC

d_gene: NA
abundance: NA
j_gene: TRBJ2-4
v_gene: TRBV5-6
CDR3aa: CASSFGRANIQYF
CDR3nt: TGTGCCAGCAGCTTTGGACGGGCAAACATTCAGTACTTC

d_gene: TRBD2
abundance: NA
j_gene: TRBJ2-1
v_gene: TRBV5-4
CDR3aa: CASSFRGLAGGSYNEQFF
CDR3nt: TGTGCCAGCAGCTTTAGGGGACTAGCGGGAGGGAGTTACAATGAGCAGTTCTTC

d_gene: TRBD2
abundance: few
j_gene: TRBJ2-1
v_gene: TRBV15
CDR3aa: CATSRDRGGRGSYNEQFF
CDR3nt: TGTGCCACCAGCAGAGATCGTGGAGGGAGGGGATCCTACAATGAGCAGTTCTTC

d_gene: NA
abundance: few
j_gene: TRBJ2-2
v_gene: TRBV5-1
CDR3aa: CASIRDPTGELFF
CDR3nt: TGCGCCAGCATAAGGGACCCGACCGGGGAGCTGTTTTTT

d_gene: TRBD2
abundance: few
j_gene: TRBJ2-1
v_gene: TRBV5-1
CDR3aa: CASSLFAGGSYNEQFF
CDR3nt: TGCGCCAGCAGCTTGTTCGCGGGAGGCTCCTACAATGAGCAGTTCTTC

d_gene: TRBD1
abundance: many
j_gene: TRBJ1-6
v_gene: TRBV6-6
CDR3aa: CASSKDRDNSPLHF
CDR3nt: TGTGCCAGCAGTAAAGACAGGGATAATTCACCCCTCCACTTT

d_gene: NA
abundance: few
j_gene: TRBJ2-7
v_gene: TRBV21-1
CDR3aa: CASSSQGLRDRVYEQYF
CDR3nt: TGTGCCAGCAGCTCCCAGGGCCTACGGGACAGGGTCTACGAGCAGTACTTC

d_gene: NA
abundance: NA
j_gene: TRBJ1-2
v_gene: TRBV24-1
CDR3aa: CATSDQDNYGYTF
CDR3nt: TGTGCCACCAGTGATCAGGATAACTATGGCTACACCTTC

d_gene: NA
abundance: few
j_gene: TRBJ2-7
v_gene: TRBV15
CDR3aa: CATRDPRSYEQYF
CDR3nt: TGTGCCACCAGGGACCCAAGGTCCTACGAGCAGTACTTC

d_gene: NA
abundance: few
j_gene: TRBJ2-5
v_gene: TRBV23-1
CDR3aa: CASIPWYQYF
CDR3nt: TGCGCCAGCATACCCTGGTATCAGTACTTC

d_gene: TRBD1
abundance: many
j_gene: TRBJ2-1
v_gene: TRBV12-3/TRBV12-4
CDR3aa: CASSYRDRYNEQFF
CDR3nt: TGTGCCAGCAGTTACCGGGACAGGTACAATGAGCAGTTCTTC

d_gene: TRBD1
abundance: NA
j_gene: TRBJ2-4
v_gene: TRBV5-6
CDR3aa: CASSPRTGWDIQYF
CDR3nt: TGTGCCAGCAGCCCCCGGACAGGGTGGGACATTCAGTACTTC

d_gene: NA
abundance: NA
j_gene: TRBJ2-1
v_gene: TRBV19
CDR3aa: CASSRGPYNEQFF
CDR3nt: TGTGCCAGTAGTAGGGGACCCTACAATGAGCAGTTCTTC

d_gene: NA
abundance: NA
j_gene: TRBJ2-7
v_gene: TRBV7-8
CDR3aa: CASSLVTRWGRGQSGRLYEQYF
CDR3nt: TGTGCCAGCAGCTTAGTAACGAGGTGGGGCAGGGGGCAAAGCGGGAGGCTCTACGAGCAGTACTTC

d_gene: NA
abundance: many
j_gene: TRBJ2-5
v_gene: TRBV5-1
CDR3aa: CASSPTQETQYF
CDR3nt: TGCGCCAGCAGCCCGACCCAAGAGACCCAGTACTTC

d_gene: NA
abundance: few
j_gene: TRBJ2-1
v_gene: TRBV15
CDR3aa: CATSPTLLARGDEQFF
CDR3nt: TGTGCCACCAGCCCAACCCTCCTAGCGAGGGGGGATGAGCAGTTCTTC

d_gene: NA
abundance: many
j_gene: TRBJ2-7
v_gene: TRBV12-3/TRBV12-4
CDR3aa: CASSSTTPVRYEQYF
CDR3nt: TGTGCCAGCAGTTCCACTACCCCGGTCCGCTACGAGCAGTACTTC

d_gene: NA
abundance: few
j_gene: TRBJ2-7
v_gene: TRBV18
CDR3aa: CASSPIETYEQYF
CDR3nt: TGTGCCAGCTCACCTATTGAAACCTACGAGCAGTACTTC

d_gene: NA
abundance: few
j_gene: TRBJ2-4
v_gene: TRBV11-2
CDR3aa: CASSLGTAAPQYF
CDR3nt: TGTGCCAGCAGCTTAGGGACAGCTGCACCACAGTACTTC

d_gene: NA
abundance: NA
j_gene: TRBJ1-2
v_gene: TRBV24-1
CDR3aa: CATSTGGYGYTF
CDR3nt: TGTGCCACCAGTACGGGGGGATATGGCTACACCTTC

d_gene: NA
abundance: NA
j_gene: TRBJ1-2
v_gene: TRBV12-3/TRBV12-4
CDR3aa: CASSLGGAVGYGYTF
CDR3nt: TGTGCCAGCAGTTTGGGGGGGGCAGTAGGCTATGGCTACACCTTC

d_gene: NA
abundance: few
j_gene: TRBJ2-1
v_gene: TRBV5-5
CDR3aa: CASSLNTDPRGYNEQFF
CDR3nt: TGTGCCAGCAGCTTGAACACGGACCCTCGGGGGTACAATGAGCAGTTCTTC

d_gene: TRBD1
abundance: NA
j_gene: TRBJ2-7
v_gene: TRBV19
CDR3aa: CASSSPGQNPLEQYF
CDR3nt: TGTGCCAGTAGTTCACCGGGACAGAATCCCCTCGAGCAGTACTTC

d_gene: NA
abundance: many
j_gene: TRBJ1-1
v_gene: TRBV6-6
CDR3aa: CASRRGAGTEAFF
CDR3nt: TGTGCCAGCCGGAGGGGGGCAGGCACTGAAGCTTTCTTT

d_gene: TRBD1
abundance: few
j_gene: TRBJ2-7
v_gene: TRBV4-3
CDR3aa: CASSSTGRQGRHEQYF
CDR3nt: TGCGCCAGCAGCTCAACCGGCAGACAGGGGAGGCACGAGCAGTACTTC

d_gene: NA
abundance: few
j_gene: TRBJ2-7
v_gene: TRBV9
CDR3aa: CASSAFPGLTYEQYF
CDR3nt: TGTGCCAGCAGCGCGTTCCCGGGACTCACCTACGAGCAGTACTTC

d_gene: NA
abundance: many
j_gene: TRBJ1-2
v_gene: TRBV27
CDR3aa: CASSTGGFYGYTF
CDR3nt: TGTGCCAGCAGCACTGGGGGTTTCTATGGCTACACCTTC

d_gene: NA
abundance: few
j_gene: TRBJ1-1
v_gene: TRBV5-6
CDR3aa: CASSLSGRGTEAFF
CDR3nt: TGTGCCAGCAGCTTGTCTGGGAGGGGGACTGAAGCTTTCTTT

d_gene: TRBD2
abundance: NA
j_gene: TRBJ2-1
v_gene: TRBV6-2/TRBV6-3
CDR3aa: CASSRTSGHLGSNEQFF
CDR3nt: TGTGCCAGCAGCCGGACTAGCGGCCACCTTGGCAGCAATGAGCAGTTCTTC

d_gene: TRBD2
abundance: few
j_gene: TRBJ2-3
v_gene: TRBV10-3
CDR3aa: CAIPPQVAGVADTQYF
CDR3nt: TGTGCCATTCCCCCTCAGGTAGCGGGGGTGGCAGATACGCAGTATTTT

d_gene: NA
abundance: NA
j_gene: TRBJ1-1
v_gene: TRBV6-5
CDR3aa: CASSYGQGSTEAFF
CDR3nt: TGTGCCAGCAGTTACGGGCAGGGGAGCACTGAAGCTTTCTTT

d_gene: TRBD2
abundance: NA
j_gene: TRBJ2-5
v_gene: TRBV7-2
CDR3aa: CASSLAGLAVETQYF
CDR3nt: TGTGCCAGCAGCTTAGCTGGACTAGCGGTGGAGACCCAGTACTTC

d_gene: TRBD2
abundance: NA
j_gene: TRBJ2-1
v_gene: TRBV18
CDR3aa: CASSLAGGSNEQFF
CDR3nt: TGTGCCAGCTCACTAGCGGGAGGCTCCAATGAGCAGTTCTTC

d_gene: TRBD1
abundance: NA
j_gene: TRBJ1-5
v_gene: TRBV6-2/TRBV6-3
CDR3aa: CASSVQGAGNQPQHF
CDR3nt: TGTGCCAGCAGCGTTCAGGGGGCTGGCAATCAGCCCCAGCATTTT

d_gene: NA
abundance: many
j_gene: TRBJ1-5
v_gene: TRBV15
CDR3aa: CATSRDPPQTSNQPQHF
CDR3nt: TGTGCCACCAGCAGAGATCCCCCACAGACAAGCAATCAGCCCCAGCATTTT

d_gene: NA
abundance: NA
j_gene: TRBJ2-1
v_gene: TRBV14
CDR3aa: CASSRSGGLYNEQFF
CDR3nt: TGTGCCAGCAGCAGGTCCGGGGGACTCTACAATGAGCAGTTCTTC